A single sample gave rise to the 27 T cell receptor beta chains below, sequenced in a study of blood T cells in healthy people across ages. Through a sample-barcoded 5' primer and a J-beta primer mix, a second PCR was run for roughly 7 to 12 cycles. Each CDR3 protein is one row after TCRdb ran MiXCR on the 5' RACE reads. Of about 1.7 million distinct CDR3 sequences detected, 25% to 30% appear once; the ten largest clones hold roughly 8%. Sequencing input: blood. The receptors were sampled from a woman in her 30s in good health.

This clonotype appeared a few times. The V gene is TRBV6-5, the J gene TRBJ1-2; no clear D gene. Germline assignment: CDR1 MNHEY and CDR2 SVGAGI. CDR3 length: 13 amino acids. Trimming took 7 bases from V and 8 from J, leaving 17 bases between them. CDR3 sequence reads: CASKITVMGGYTF. The DNA for the CDR3 is TGTGCCAGCAAAATCACGGTGATGGGCGGCTACACCTTC.

The table lists this clonotype with a few counts. The chain's CDR3 is CASSQGLAGGLEQYF. CDR3 sequence (DNA): TGTGCCAGCAGTCAGGGACTAGCGGGGGGCCTGGAGCAGTACTTC. This chain uses TRBV6-6 with TRBJ2-7, with 15 positions matching TRBD2. There are 15 residues in the CDR3. With 5 bases clipped from V and 7 bases from J, the junction kept 6 bases outside the gene matches. Germline CDR1 and CDR2: MNHNY and SVGAGI (reference sequence).

This rearrangement joins TRBV15 to TRBJ2-5; TRBD1 agrees at 8 bases. Germline V gene lookup returns CDR1 LNHNV and CDR2 YYDKDF (reference sequence). Trimming took 2 bases from V and 1 from J; bases not matched to a gene: 0. The CDR3 is 14 residues long. The CDR3 bases are TGTGCCACCAGCAGACAGGGGGCCCAAGAGACCCAGTACTTC. Protein: CATSRQGAQETQYF.

The chain combines TRBV10-1 with TRBJ1-1; D remains unclear. Trimming pared 0 bases from V and 4 bases from J, leaving 12 bases between. CDR1 is WNHNN and CDR2 is SYGVQD in the germline V gene (reference sequence). This CDR3 is built from 15 residues. CDR3: CASSESRGLGTEAFF. The DNA for the CDR3 is TGCGCCAGCAGTGAGTCGAGAGGGTTGGGCACTGAAGCTTTCTTT.

This clonotype has just one count. At one end the junction does not follow the germline gene, possibly because of a read error. The J gene is TRBJ2-5, the V gene TRBV7-2, with 8 bases lining up with TRBD1. Germline V gives CDR1 SGHTA, CDR2 FQGNSA. This CDR3 comprises 14 residues. The CDR3 is CAGSLDRAGKTQYF. The CDR3 DNA is TGTGCCGGCAGCTTGGACAGGGCGGGAAAGACCCAGTACTTC.

This clonotype was observed many times. The chain employs TRBV7-2 and TRBJ2-7; possibly TRBD1 for D (6 bases). The V and J ends lost 1 base and 1 base respectively, with 11 bases between them. Per germline, CDR1 SGHTA and CDR2 FQGNSA. The CDR3 is 15 amino acids. The CDR3 region has the DNA TGTGCCAGCAGCTTAGACAGGGATGGATCCTACGAGCAGTACTTC. This gives the protein CASSLDRDGSYEQYF. The full variable domain, its missing parts supplied by reference TRBV7-2 and TRBJ2-7, is GAGVSQSPSNKVTEKGKDVELRCDPISGHTALYWYRQSLGQGLEFLIYFQGNSAPDKSGLPSDRFSAERTGGSVSTLTIQRTQQEDSAVYLCASSLDRDGSYEQYFGPGTRLTVT.

This clonotype was seen ten or more times. The CDR3 is CSARAPQRGGKTEQETQYF. The CDR3 DNA reads TGCAGTGCTAGAGCCCCCCAGCGGGGGGGGAAAACGGAACAAGAGACCCAGTACTTC. The chain employs TRBV20-1 and TRBJ2-5; TRBD2 matches at 10 bases. J gave up 2 bases and V 1 base, and 16 bases lay outside the gene matches. The CDR3 is 19 amino acids. Looked up from germline, CDR1 is DFQATT and CDR2 is SNEGSKA (reference sequence).

The chain uses TRBV19 and TRBJ1-6; D ambiguous. The CDR3 contains 15 residues. With 8 bases removed from V and 7 bases from J, the gap between germline ends came to 18 bases. Germline V lookup: CDR1 LNHDA, CDR2 SQIVND (reference sequence). CDR3 sequence (DNA): TGTGCCAGTTCTCCGACTGTCTCTATCAATTCACCCCTCCACTTT. It translates to CASSPTVSINSPLHF. The variable domain in full, with the rest retrieved from reference TRBV19 and TRBJ1-6, is DGGITQSPKYLFRKEGQNVTLSCEQNLNHDAMYWYRQDPGQGLRLIYYSQIVNDFQKGDIAEGYSVSREKKESFPLTVTSAQKNPTAFYLCASSPTVSINSPLHFGNGTRLTVT.

The V and J genes are TRBV2 and TRBJ2-1; D is possibly TRBD2 (6 bases). V was trimmed by 7 bases and J by 7 bases, leaving 11 bases between them. Per the germline V gene, CDR1 is SNHLY and CDR2 is FYNNEI. The CDR3 has 12 residues. CDR3 in DNA: TGTGCCAGCACCGGGACTCTAAATGAGCAGTTCTTC. It is translated as CASTGTLNEQFF.

This clonotype has a handful of counts. The chain has TRBV20-1 and TRBJ2-5; TRBD2 matches 8 bases. CDR1 and CDR2 from the germline V gene are DFQATT and SNEGSKA (reference sequence). CDR3 size: 16 residues. V was pared by 3 bases and J by 4 bases, with 13 bases of the junction left unmatched. CDR3 in DNA: TGCAGTGCTAGCAGTCAGGCGGGAGGTGTTAGAGAGACCCAGTACTTC. Encoded protein: CSASSQAGGVRETQYF.

J is TRBJ2-3 and V is TRBV20-1; a possible D gene is TRBD2 (5 bases). Trimming left V 1 base short and J 3 bases short, with 11 bases between. There are 14 residues in the CDR3. Looked up from germline, CDR1 is DFQATT and CDR2 is SNEGSKA (reference sequence). The CDR3 bases are TGCAGTGCTAGAGCCCTAGCTCAAACAGATACGCAGTATTTT. Amino acids: CSARALAQTDTQYF.

This clonotype was counted a few times. The J gene is TRBJ2-5, the V gene TRBV20-1, with a tentative D call TRBD1 (7 bases). In germline, CDR1 is DFQATT, CDR2 SNEGSKA (reference sequence). The CDR3 is 14 amino acids. Between the trimmed V and J ends, which lost 0 bases and 4 bases, there was a span of 12 bases. The CDR3 loop reads CSARDYQGGETQYF. The CDR3 DNA reads TGCAGTGCTAGAGATTACCAGGGGGGAGAGACCCAGTACTTC.

A word on this clonotype: A read error may be the cause here, since a much bigger clone is one base away. The V call is TRBV29-1, the J call TRBJ2-5, with TRBD2 matching 9 bases. The germline CDR1 and CDR2 sequences are SQVTM and ANQGSEA. The CDR3 contains 15 residues. In DNA form, the CDR3 reads TGCGGCGTGGGGGGTAGCGGGGGTACCCAAGAGACCCAGTACTTC. Translated: CGVGGSGGTQETQYF.

This clonotype appeared many times. V is TRBV9 and J is TRBJ2-1, with 9 bases aligning to TRBD2. Germline V gene data show CDR1 as SGDLS and CDR2 as YYNGEE. The CDR3 extends over 18 amino acids. The ends lost 0 bases at V and 0 bases at J; junction bases unmatched: 7. The CDR3 is CASSVVLAGANSYNEQFF. In DNA form, the CDR3 reads TGTGCCAGCAGCGTAGTACTAGCGGGCGCCAACTCCTACAATGAGCAGTTCTTC.

This clonotype has only a few counts. The chain couples TRBV10-3 to TRBJ1-1, with D possibly matching TRBD1 (5 bases). The germline V gene encodes CDR1 ENHRY and CDR2 SYGVKD. Trimming shortened V by 10 bases and J by 7 bases, and 19 bases separated the two germline ends. The CDR3 sequence is 13 residues long. CDR3 in amino acids: CATTGPGSGEAFF. The CDR3, as DNA: TGTGCCACCACCGGGCCAGGGAGTGGTGAAGCTTTCTTT.

The chain recombines TRBV20-1 with TRBJ1-2; no definite D call. The germline V gene encodes CDR1 DFQATT and CDR2 SNEGSKA (reference sequence). V gave up 0 bases and J gave up 13 bases, with 21 bases separating them. The CDR3 runs 14 residues. The CDR3 region is CSARDSSISGCCTF. DNA of the CDR3: TGCAGTGCTAGAGATAGTAGTATCTCGGGATGTTGCACCTTC.

This clonotype was found a few times. The chain employs TRBV10-3 and TRBJ2-3, with 10 bases that match TRBD2. V was clipped by 11 bases and J by 0 bases; unmatched bases: 14. Germline CDR1 and CDR2: ENHRY and SYGVKD. CDR3 length: 17 amino acids. DNA for the CDR3: TGTGCCTCCCACGGCCTAGCGGGGGCCGTTAGCACAGATACGCAGTATTTT. Protein sequence: CASHGLAGAVSTDTQYF.

The chain combines TRBV28 with TRBJ1-5, with D possibly matching TRBD1 (5 bases). Germline CDR1 is MDHEN and CDR2 is SYDVKM. The CDR3 sequence is 15 residues long. Trimming shortened V by 7 bases and J by 6 bases, and 19 bases separated the two germline ends. CDR3 bases: TGTGCCAGCAAGGAAGGAGGGGTTACGAGTCAGCCCCAGCATTTT. Its protein product is CASKEGGVTSQPQHF.

For this clonotype: This may arise from a read error, as a much more abundant clone is one base away. The chain carries TRBV7-7 and TRBJ2-1, with D maybe TRBD2 (7 bases). The CDR3 is 17 residues long. The germline gives CDR1 SSHAT, CDR2 FNYEAQ (reference sequence). V was cut by 1 base and J by 5 bases, with 18 bases left in between. The CDR3 bases are TGTGCCAGCAGCTTAGGGCTGTGGGGGGGCCCGAACAATGAGCAGTTCTTC. Translated, it gives CASSLGLWGGPNNEQFF. The full variable domain, in which reference TRBV7-7 and TRBJ2-1 provide the parts outside the CDR3, is GAGVSQSPRYKVTKRGQDVTLRCDPISSHATLYWYQQALGQGPEFLTYFNYEAQPDKSGLPSDRFSAERPEGSISTLTIQRTEQRDSAMYRCASSLGLWGGPNNEQFFGPGTRLTVL.

This clonotype was observed a handful of times. Mismatch with germline at one junction end may stem from a read error. The rearrangement joins TRBV15 to TRBJ2-1; TRBD2 agrees at 11 bases. This CDR3 spans 15 amino acids. In germline, CDR1 is LNHNV, CDR2 YYDKDF (reference sequence). The CDR3 spells CAASTPGLAVNEQFF. As DNA, the CDR3 is TGTGCCGCCAGCACTCCGGGACTAGCGGTCAATGAGCAGTTCTTC.

In its sample, this clonotype was seen a few times. The genes are TRBV5-1 and TRBJ2-2; TRBD1 or TRBD2 may be the D gene (5 bases each). The CDR3 contains 15 residues. Germline values: CDR1 SGHRS, CDR2 YFSETQ. Deletions cut 4 bases from V and 2 bases from J, with 12 bases between. The CDR3 region has the DNA TGCGCCAGCAGCCCCGGGACGGACAACACCGGGGAGCTGTTTTTT. Translation gives CASSPGTDNTGELFF.

The rearrangement joins TRBV12-3 or TRBV12-4 to TRBJ1-1; TRBD1 agrees at 7 bases. This CDR3 spans 13 amino acids. The trim removed 10 bases at V and 4 bases at J, leaving 9 bases unmatched. The CDR3 region has the DNA TGTGCCACCGGAGACAGGGTGTCCACTGAAGCTTTCTTT. Protein sequence: CATGDRVSTEAFF.

This clonotype was counted between two and nine times. The genes are TRBV5-5 and TRBJ2-3, with unresolved D. V was cut by 0 bases and J by 6 bases, with 5 bases left in between. Germline CDR1 SGHKS, CDR2 YYEKEE (reference sequence). The CDR3 is 12 residues long. The CDR3 DNA reads as TGTGCCAGCAGCTTGGGCCACGATACGCAGTATTTT. Protein sequence: CASSLGHDTQYF.

This clonotype has a count of ten or more. This rearrangement joins TRBV7-9 to TRBJ2-7; D is possibly TRBD1 (6 bases). This CDR3 is built from 16 residues. V shed 5 bases and J shed 4 bases, with 21 bases lying between them. Germline-derived CDR1 and CDR2 are SEHNR and FQNEAQ (reference sequence). Written as DNA, the CDR3 is TGTGCCAGCAGCCCAGGTTGGGGGCAGGGACAATACGAGCAGTACTTC. Encoded protein: CASSPGWGQGQYEQYF.

This clonotype has only a few counts. The chain recombines TRBV7-2 with TRBJ2-3; no firm D call. CDR1 SGHTA and CDR2 FQGNSA come from the germline V gene. V lost 3 bases and J 2 bases, leaving 9 bases between the germline ends. The CDR3 covers 14 residues. CDR3 in amino acids: CASSFVSYTDTQYF. Here the CDR3 DNA reads TGTGCCAGCAGCTTCGTATCCTACACAGATACGCAGTATTTT.

This clonotype was detected a few times. Its ends do not fully match the called genes, so a read error is possible. The gene calls are TRBV12-3 or TRBV12-4 and TRBJ2-4, with 7 bases identical to TRBD2. This CDR3 region has 20 residues. For the CDR3, the DNA is TGTCCCAGCAGTACCCCCTATACAGAGCGGGACGTAAGAGCCAAAAACATTCAGTACTTC. Its translation: CPSSTPYTERDVRAKNIQYF.

About this clonotype: This may arise from a read error, as a much more abundant clone is one base away. The rearrangement joins TRBV29-1 to TRBJ2-1; TRBD1 matches at 8 bases. This CDR3 region has 17 residues. Germline CDR1 SQVTM, CDR2 ANQGSEA. CDR3 region: CSAVRVFGGQGGDEQVF. In nucleotides, the CDR3 is TGCAGCGCTGTAAGGGTTTTTGGCGGACAGGGTGGCGATGAGCAGGTCTTC.